The present T cell receptor beta chain was sequenced within a study of blood T cell repertoires in COVID-19. Study-wide context: From the United States, Italy and Spain came samples of acute and convalescent COVID-19. In each case, the material was cDNA or gDNA derived from T cells, B-cell-depleted T cells, or PBMCs.

In its sample, this clone was seen a few times. This CDR3 has 13 amino acids. With 1 base removed from V and 6 bases from J, the gap between germline ends came to 4 bases. The germline V gene has CDR1 LGHDT and CDR2 YNNKEL (reference sequence). As processed by the authors: Estimated nucleated cell counts came from reference gene primer amplification. Repertoires were generated with immunoSEQ multiplex PCR, while TCRdb's copy carries only in-frame clones and drops some. The V and J calls and clone size come from that table; D and trimming were worked out from the DNA. The sample contains 300,000 to 400,000 clones, around 87% of which appear only once.

The receptor was isolated from a man aged 45-65 years with active or convalescent COVID-19. The J gene is TRBJ1-6, the V gene TRBV3-1 (or the pseudogene TRBV3-2); D is unresolved. Sequenced material: peripheral blood. In nucleotides, the CDR3 is TGTGCCAGCAGCCAAGTAATTAATTCACCCCTCCACTTT. Its protein is CASSQVINSPLHF.